This T cell receptor beta chain derives from a study of cytomegalovirus exposure and HLA in healthy donors (dated by TCRdb to about 2017). Regarding the research as a whole: In an earlier analysis of approximately 640 of the donors, 276 Gb of sequence data and 90 million to 120 million unique TCR beta sequences from about 190 million T cells were reported. An early release covering 550 to 650 HLA-typed donors comprised about 300 gigabases of sequencing data and around 80 million unique TCR sequences. The study aimed to test whether signatures of past pathogen exposure could be identified by cataloging public T cell receptors. The study combined high-throughput TCR immunosequencing, statistical association of individual TCRs with disease status, and machine learning to predict cytomegalovirus infection status. Roughly five DR-DQ haplotypes were handled as single units for association and clustering because linkage in the cohort was strong. On average, 235,054 unique TCR beta nucleotide sequences were sequenced per donor among more than 350 genotyped donors of the cohort, with 15% to 20% of those sequences being non-productive. All discovery cohort repertoires had been generated on a single sequencing platform. Of the roughly 390 genotyped donors, about 84% fell in the genetic ancestry cluster associated with self-reported Caucasian donors. Donor age, sex, ethnicity and CMV serostatus were collected together with the repertoire data. Both class I and class II loci were covered by HLA typing, at four-digit resolution. Besides the first cohort of approximately 710 subjects, a separate validation cohort made up of 120 different subjects was used. Using immunosequencing, the study profiled T cell repertoires from some 670 subjects and related those repertoires to cytomegalovirus serostatus. Rather than drawing on any new phenotypic data, the later analysis identified candidate immune exposures from TCR beta sequences and the way those sequences occurred across donors. A later genetic analysis used genome-wide SNP genotypes for about 60% of the roughly 700 donors, treating that subset as a discovery cohort. A later analysis re-examined previously published TCR beta repertoires from more than 650 donors and added high-resolution HLA genotyping to investigate patterns of TCR occurrence. To decide whether each TCR beta V gene segment behaved as functional or pseudogenic, an earlier analysis of 587 of the donors relied on high-throughput TCR beta sequencing. The number of typed donors differed by locus: roughly 620-630 for A, B, C, DRB1 and DQB1; some 500 for DQA1; approximately 610 for DPA1; and 400 to 480 for DPB1.

Taken from the germline V gene, the CDR1 and CDR2 loops are KGHSH and LQKENI. V is pared back by 3 bases and J by 0 bases, with 14 bases lying between the germline termini. Its CDR3 holds 16 amino acids, cysteine through phenylalanine. Here the CDR3 DNA is all that survives: 48 bases in frame from base 1. Study-wide findings and limitations: Because the 87-base-pair reads could not distinguish some IMGT-functional V segments, including TRBV6-2 and TRBV6-3, those segments were excluded. Because HLA typing was missing for some donors at each locus, association tests included only the typed subset. This cohort had only TCR beta chains sequenced, and the lack of alpha or paired-chain data limited which features could be detected. Compared with equally common non-associated chains, HLA-associated TCR beta chains in a later analysis were more clonally expanded and had lower generation probabilities. Across donors, most TCR sequences were observed very rarely, whereas some public TCRs were present in many individuals. A further reported finding was that TCR beta sequences accurately predicted the HLA-A and HLA-B alleles for most subjects in the first cohort. The sequencing pipeline was judged likely to have produced a cluster of highly shared sequence variants as a technical artifact. Specific HLA alleles were associated with 15,000 to 20,000 TCR beta sequences at a false discovery rate of 0.05 in a later analysis. The earlier analysis of 587 of the donors excluded over 15 rarely observed V segments, including chromosome 9 orphons, because counts were too low. When HLA alleles, especially DR and DQ, strongly co-occurred, TCR associations were difficult to assign to individual alleles. The presence/absence analyses assumed that sequencing depth was roughly uniform across donors, and that assumption may not be true. In an earlier analysis of around 600 of the donors, most TCR beta V segments were observed in productive rearrangements about 87% or about 30% of the time, broadly matching IMGT annotations. A few of the identified cytomegalovirus-associated TCR beta chains were confirmed in vitro to be specific for cytomegalovirus antigens. Compared with the approximately 600-donor mean, donors in an Asian-associated ancestry cluster had fewer N-insertions in productive TCRs, according to a later genetic analysis. A total of 150 or so TCR beta chains were listed by the study as associated with cytomegalovirus. It was suggested by the authors that the approach could potentially be generalized to other disease states and immunological phenotypes. Correlated functional status among segregating V segments might reflect linkage disequilibrium, but an unknown experimental factor could not be ruled out. Cytomegalovirus status was reported to be diagnosed by the classifier with high specificity and sensitivity in both the original and validation cohorts. According to a later analysis, TCR association rates differed among HLA loci, with DRB1 alleles showing the most associated TCRs and HLA-C alleles showing the fewest. In a later analysis, most CMV-associated TCR beta chains were found to appear HLA-restricted, with HLA associations seemingly driven largely by CMV exposure. The only immune exposure information available for the cohort was CMV serostatus. In a later analysis, several top co-occurrence clusters were reported to appear linked to parvovirus B19, influenza, CMV and Epstein-Barr virus. In a later genetic analysis, a missense DCLRE1C variant was associated with V-gene and J-gene trimming of TCR beta chains, and the association was replicated in an independent cohort.

The library was made by the immunoSEQ multiplex PCR assay. A mixture of 60 forward primers for TCR Vbeta segments and 13 reverse primers for TCR Jbeta segments was used in the multiplex PCR. The CDR3 region of rearranged TCR beta genes was amplified from genomic DNA by a multiplex PCR assay. The amplified TCR beta libraries were sequenced on the Illumina HiSeq System as 87-base-pair reads. The study's processing was this. A later analysis tallied 75 million to 85 million unique TCR beta chains across the 666 repertoires, and approximately 12 million of those chains were shared by two or more donors. Raw reads were error-corrected and collapsed into unique sequences with a nearest-neighbor algorithm that merged closely related sequences to remove PCR and sequencing errors. V, D and J gene segments were assigned by aligning CDR3 sequences to IMGT reference sequences. Each retained sequence needed at least a six-nucleotide match to both a V gene segment and a J gene segment. A rearrangement was called productive if the CDR3 had no stop codons and remained in frame with V and J, and every other rearrangement was called non-productive. CDR3 was defined by IMGT convention, running from the second conserved V-encoded cysteine to the conserved J-encoded phenylalanine. The earlier analysis of around 640 of the donors excluded sequences that lacked an unambiguous match to a single V gene segment. In an earlier analysis of roughly 600 of the donors, a V segment was called functional when productive rearrangements were above 56.7%, and segregating when the standard deviation between donors exceeded 5%. A statistical classification framework was built to diagnose cytomegalovirus status from the catalog of TCR beta chain sequences. A later analysis assigned V and J genes by comparing TCR nucleotide sequences with IMGT/GENE-DB human TR gene sequences. In a later analysis, CDR3 sequences and most-parsimonious VDJ recombination scenarios were assigned using the TCRdist pipeline. In a later analysis, every TCR beta chain was defined by the combination of its CDR3 amino acid sequence and its V-gene family, and reads without a unique V-gene family were dropped. A later analysis removed roughly 590 highly shared, low-generation-probability nucleotide sequences to deal with suspected cross-contamination and a sequencing artifact. A later analysis calculated a clonal expansion index for each public chain from normalized within-repertoire ranks of inferred template counts. In a later analysis, generation probabilities were computed using a VDJ recombination model fitted to out-of-frame rearrangements, and the results were checked against IGoR. A later analysis scored TCR-TCR, TCR-HLA and TCR-CMV co-occurrence with hypergeometric tests, applying a repertoire-size bias correction to TCR pairs. To estimate false discovery rates, a later analysis permuted the HLA or CMV assignments 20 times. In a later analysis, co-occurring TCRs were grouped using DBSCAN, and TCRdist sequence similarity was added for clustering within HLA-allele-positive subsets. Repertoires with fewer than 30,000 or more than 120,000 public chains, plus five repertoires with anomalous nucleotide sharing, were excluded from co-occurrence clustering. TCRdb took this table from immuneACCESS and kept in-frame rearrangements with V and J called. Such tables lack part of the clones; where checked against another copy, unresolved V genes explain under half of the gap, and the rest is unexplained. Clonal size and the V and J genes are those of that table, whereas D and trimming came from the DNA. The sample table contains over 90,000 clones; only one count was recorded for about four fifths of them. Around 14% of the sample lies in the top ten.

The cohort was made up of 500 to 800 healthy bone marrow donors. Cohort members were all nominally healthy when sampled, although unrecorded immune exposures were likely present. The donor was CMV seropositive and was included in the group of about 290 seropositive cohort members. Each donor provided a peripheral blood sample, and peripheral blood mononuclear cells were used for TCR beta sequencing. The Qiagen DNeasy Blood Extraction Kit was used to extract genomic DNA from the blood cell samples. About this clone: Its cognate antigen has yet to be identified. Per-base quality was not reported, and no clone a single base away is much larger than it.

The rearranged chain carries TRBV18 and TRBJ1-2, and TRBD1 may be the D gene, going by 6 matching bases. The specimen sequenced was PBMCs. The clonotype comes from a woman between 70 and 85 years old in good health and CMV-seropositive. The CDR3 protein is CASSPATGETNYGYTF. The nucleotide sequence reads as follows: TGTGCCAGCTCACCTGCGACAGGCGAAACTAACTATGGCTACACCTTC.